Sequencing of this TCR beta chain was carried out in a study of T cells in Graves' hyperthyroidism and ophthalmopathy. Any patient presenting with uncontrolled infection, other autoimmune disease, pregnancy or lactation was left out. On the basis of clinical symptoms, serum thyroxine and TRAb, thyroid ultrasound and orbital computed tomography, diagnoses were made. Study-level findings and limits: Among thyroid clonotypes expanded above 0.001, most also appeared in blood.

TCR beta CDR3 sequences were amplified from RNA transcripts. In the first-round RT-PCR of the TCR CDR3, the HTBI primer set was used. TCRdb processed the multiplex PCR reads anew with MiXCR; each CDR3 protein has one entry. The table has approximately 610,000 distinct CDR3 sequences, about 14% seen once. This clonotype showed up many times. Its antigen is undetermined. Germline loops: CDR1 MNHEY, CDR2 SVGAGI. With 0 bases removed from V and 4 bases from J, the gap between germline ends came to 12 bases. The CDR3 contains 15 residues. This chain uses TRBV6-5 with TRBJ1-1; D perhaps matches TRBD1 (6 bases). The receptor was derived from a woman between 40 and 50 years old with Graves' ophthalmopathy. The sample consisted of blood. CDR3 amino acids: CASSYSEGVGTEAFF. The CDR3 coding sequence is TGTGCCAGCAGTTACTCAGAGGGGGTTGGCACTGAAGCTTTCTTT.